This entry is about one TCR beta chain. Its antigen is as yet unknown. The data belong to a study of glioma-infiltrating T cells after dendritic cell vaccination. Study at large: Samples are from glioblastoma patients in Phase I and II dendritic cell vaccine trials. Monocyte-derived dendritic cells, cultured less than 8 days with IL-4 and GM-CSF, were pulsed with autologous tumor lysate. Study-level results: Longer survival after dendritic cell vaccination followed higher pretreatment TIL content.

Some clones are missing from TCRdb's copy, which holds only in-frame ones; the method was immunoSEQ multiplex PCR. The table includes tens of thousands of clones, 75% to 90% detected once. Fresh-frozen tumor tissue and more than two years of survival data were available for all. The CDR3 spans 15 residues. V was pared by 11 bases and J by 2 bases, with 12 bases of the junction left unmatched. Germline CDR1 reads LGHNA; CDR2 reads YNFKEQ. The material sequenced was blood, taken before dendritic cell vaccination. The chain joins TRBV4-2 to TRBJ2-5, with TRBD2 matching 9 bases. This receptor was obtained from a human donor with glioblastoma. The CDR3 here is CAREGERGVQETQYF. The CDR3 DNA reads as TGTGCCCGGGAGGGGGAGCGGGGGGTACAAGAGACCCAGTACTTC.